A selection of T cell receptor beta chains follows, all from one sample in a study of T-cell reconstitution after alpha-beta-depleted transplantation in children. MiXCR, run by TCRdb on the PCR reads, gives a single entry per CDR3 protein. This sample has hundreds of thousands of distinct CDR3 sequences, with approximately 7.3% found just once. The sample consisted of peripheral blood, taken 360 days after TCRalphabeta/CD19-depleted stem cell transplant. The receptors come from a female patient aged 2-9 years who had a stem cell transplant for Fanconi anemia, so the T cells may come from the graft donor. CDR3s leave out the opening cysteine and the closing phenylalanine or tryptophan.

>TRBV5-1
ASRGQTYEQY
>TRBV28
ASSPAGEYNEQF
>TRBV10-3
AIMPSRGSATDTQY
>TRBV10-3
AISEAAMNSPLH
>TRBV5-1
ASSKTEQGGGNTIY
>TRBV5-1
ASSLDGVSYNEQF
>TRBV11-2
ASSLSVGDISYEQY
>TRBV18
ASSPPGQGTEAF
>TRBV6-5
ASRILAGGNEQF
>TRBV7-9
ASTKLQGRDTEAF
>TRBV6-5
ASSPTGLSYNEQF
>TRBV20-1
SASRGVAGGLSDRVQY
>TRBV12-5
ASGLGRGYGYT
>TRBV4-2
ASSQGTDSSNTEAF
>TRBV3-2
ASSQNRRWTTIIGEQF
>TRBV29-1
SVGDVATLEAF
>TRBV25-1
ASLGQRGQETQY
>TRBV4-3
ASSQGLAGTDTQY
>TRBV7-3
ASSLVVGGMVF
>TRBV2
ASSQEGGKQF
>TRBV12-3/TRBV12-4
ASSGTGQPSGNTIY
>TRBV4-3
ASSQDPRTSGGGELF
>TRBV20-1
SALPIAGADTGELF
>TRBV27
ASSFPWGLADPYEQY
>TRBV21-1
ASSKVGSPGANVLT
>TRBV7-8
ASSREQGAILYTEAF
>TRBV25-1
ASSKEGPNEQF
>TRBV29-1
SVEKGIGYGYT
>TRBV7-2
ASSKDGTFYEQY
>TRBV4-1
ASSQEDRVGTEAF
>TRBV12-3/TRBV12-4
AASHGHNSPLH
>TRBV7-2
ASKVNTEAF
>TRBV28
ASSLTSSLNTEAF
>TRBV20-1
SARDATGGYEKLF
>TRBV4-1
ASSQENREGYEQY
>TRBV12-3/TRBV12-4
ASSLLAGVETQY
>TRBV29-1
SAHPGTEAF
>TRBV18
ASSPEAHRGTGTEAF
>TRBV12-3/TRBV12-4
ASSHGVEEAF
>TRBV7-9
ASSPGRGEKLF